The following is a T cell receptor beta chain sequence with its context. Its antigen is currently unknown. Trimming left V 6 bases short and J 5 bases short, with 19 bases between. The CDR3 consists of 16 residues. Germline CDR1 reads LGHNA; CDR2 reads YSLEER. The sample comes from a study of OX40 agonist ivuxolimab in advanced cancers. On the study more broadly: All patients had ivuxolimab intravenously every 2 weeks at 0.01 to 10 mg/kg.

The protocol was immunoSEQ multiplex PCR, while the TCRdb copy is restricted to in-frame clones and leaves out a portion. The repertoire includes approximately 24,000 clones, 85% of them detected once, and approximately 16% sits in the top ten. Study-wide points: Doses of 0.1 to 3.0 mg/kg were accompanied by clonal expansion of CD4+ and CD8+ blood T cells by week 6. On average, CD8+ T cells showed a greater number of expanded clones than CD4+. Among the lowest peripheral clonal expansion occurred in 0.1-3.0 mg/kg partial responders.

The gene calls are TRBV4-3 and TRBJ1-4; D may be TRBD1 (6 bases). Sample: CD4+ or CD8+ T cells sorted from blood, taken in a trial of the OX40 agonist ivuxolimab. This receptor was identified in an adult with an advanced solid tumor such as melanoma, head and neck, liver or kidney cancer. CDR3 DNA: TGCGCCAGCAGTGATACAGGGCAACCAGAAAATGAAAAACTGTTTTTT. Protein: CASSDTGQPENEKLFF.